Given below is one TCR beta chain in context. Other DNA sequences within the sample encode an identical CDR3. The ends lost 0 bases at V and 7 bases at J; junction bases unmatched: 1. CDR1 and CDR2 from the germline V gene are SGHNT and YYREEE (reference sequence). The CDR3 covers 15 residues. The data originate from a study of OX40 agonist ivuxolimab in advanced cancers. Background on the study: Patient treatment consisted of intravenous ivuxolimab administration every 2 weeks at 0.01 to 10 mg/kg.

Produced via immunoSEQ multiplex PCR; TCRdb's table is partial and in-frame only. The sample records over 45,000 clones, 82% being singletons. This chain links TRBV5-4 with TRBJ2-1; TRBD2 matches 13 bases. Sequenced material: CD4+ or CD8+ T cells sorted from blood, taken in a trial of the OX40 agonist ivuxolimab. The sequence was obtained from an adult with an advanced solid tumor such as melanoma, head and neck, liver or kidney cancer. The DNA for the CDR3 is TGTGCCAGCAGCTTGGGACTAGCGGGGGGAAATGAGCAGTTCTTC. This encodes CASSLGLAGGNEQFF.